This T cell receptor (beta chain) was found in a study of blood T cell repertoires in COVID-19. The CDR3 is 15 amino acids. V was clipped by 3 bases and J by 3 bases; unmatched bases: 6. Germline V gives CDR1 SNHLY, CDR2 FYNNEI. Sequencing used immunoSEQ multiplex PCR; TCRdb keeps in-frame clones, though not all of them. In the table there are roughly 150,000 clones, around 81% of which are singletons. This TCR derives from a man aged 65-85 years who had recovered from COVID-19. Sequencing input: peripheral blood. The genes are TRBV2 and TRBJ1-2, with 8 bases fitting TRBD1. Written as DNA, the CDR3 is TGTGCCAGCAGTGATTGGGACAGGCCTCACTATGGCTACACCTTC. Protein product: CASSDWDRPHYGYTF.